This T cell receptor (beta chain) appears in the sequencing data of a study of shared clonotypes between healthy human individuals. Across the whole study: CD4 naive cells filled three plates per donor, CD4 memory three, CD8 naive two and CD8 memory one. Study conclusions and caveats: Sharing across a handful of donors was seen in 4% to 5% of naive CD4 clonotypes.

With regard to this clone: Its specificity is unknown.

At the deep level, the assay was run. As processed by the authors: Because ImmunoSEQ provided only junction sequences with no quality scores, the filtering differed. Sequencing used immunoSEQ multiplex PCR; TCRdb keeps in-frame clones, though not all of them. Clone size and the V and J calls come from that table; the DNA yielded D and trimming. The sample lists 1,400,000 or so clones; about 98.5% were seen once. The CDR3 consists of 14 residues. Looked up from germline, CDR1 is SGDLS and CDR2 is YYNGEE. The V end was cut by 1 base, the J end by 1 base, with 8 bases between. This TCR derives from a man younger than 45 in good health. The V gene is TRBV9, the J gene TRBJ2-5, with a possible D match to TRBD1 (6 bases). The sequencing sample was made of naive CD4+ T cells sorted from blood. The sample's subset: CD45RA+ positively selected. CDR3 DNA sequence: TGTGCCAGCAGCGTACGGGACATCCAAGAGACCCAGTACTTC. Residues: CASSVRDIQETQYF.